Listed below are T cell receptor beta chains from one sample, sequenced in a study of T cell responses to AZD1222 COVID-19 vaccine. Measured with immunoSEQ multiplex PCR; TCRdb has only the in-frame clones, and not every one. The data show under 150,000 clones, around 89% seen once. The sample consisted of peripheral blood, taken on day 0 of MenACWY control vaccination. The receptors were gathered from an adult in good health. Both conserved end residues are part of each CDR3. D genes are given only for firm matches. Size is stated for part of the rows, as once, few or many counts, or as a class when the clone is expanded.

>-|TRBV2|-|TRBJ1-1
CASLREVDTEAFF
TGTGCCAGCCTCAGGGAGGTGGACACTGAAGCTTTCTTT
>-|TRBV7-2|-|TRBJ2-3
CASSSTSSKQYF
TGTGCCAGCAGCTCCACGTCATCCAAGCAGTATTTT
>TRBD2|TRBV10-3|-|TRBJ2-7
CATRTSGRASMVYEQYF
TGTGCCACGAGGACTAGCGGGAGGGCCAGTATGGTCTACGAGCAGTACTTC
>TRBD1|TRBV5-1|-|TRBJ1-1
CASSRDRGSGTEAFF
TGCGCCAGCAGCCGGGACAGGGGGTCGGGGACTGAAGCTTTCTTT
>-|TRBV5-4|-|TRBJ2-5
CASSLDPGKETQYF
TGTGCCAGCAGCTTGGACCCAGGGAAAGAGACCCAGTACTTC
>-|TRBV27|-|TRBJ1-6
CASSPLGLPLHF
TGTGCCAGCAGTCCTTTAGGATTACCCCTCCACTTT
>-|TRBV5-1|-|TRBJ1-6
CASSWIGGASNSPLHF
TGCGCCAGCAGCTGGATTGGGGGGGCGAGCAATTCACCCCTCCACTTT
>-|TRBV9|-|TRBJ2-2
CASSVEENTGELFF
TGTGCCAGCAGCGTAGAGGAGAACACCGGGGAGCTGTTTTTT
>TRBD1|TRBV27|-|TRBJ2-3
CASSLLGTGRSDTQYF
TGTGCCAGCAGTTTATTGGGGACAGGTCGGTCAGATACGCAGTATTTT
>-|TRBV7-7|once|TRBJ2-1
CASSTGTPGANEQFF
TGTGCCAGCAGCACCGGCACCCCGGGCGCCAATGAGCAGTTCTTC
>TRBD1|TRBV5-4|-|TRBJ1-2
CASSLGRDSYGYTF
TGTGCCAGCAGCTTGGGTCGGGACAGCTATGGCTACACCTTC
>-|TRBV7-6|-|TRBJ2-3
CASSRPTGYSTDTQYF
TGTGCCAGCAGCCGACCTACAGGGTATAGCACAGATACGCAGTATTTT
>-|TRBV21-1|-|TRBJ2-7
CASSTTQTSGRDYEQYF
TGTGCCAGCAGCACAACCCAAACTAGCGGGAGAGACTACGAGCAGTACTTC
>-|TRBV12-5|-|TRBJ2-5
CASGLGHQETQYF
TGTGCTAGTGGTTTGGGCCACCAAGAGACCCAGTACTTC
>-|TRBV5-1|-|TRBJ2-5
CASRGSGQETQYF
TGCGCCAGCAGAGGTAGCGGCCAAGAGACCCAGTACTTC
>TRBD2|TRBV3-1/TRBV3-2|-|TRBJ2-3
CASSHGTIDTQYF
TGTGCCAGCAGCCATGGGACTATCGATACGCAGTATTTT
>-|TRBV25-1|-|TRBJ2-7
CAAGNSYEQYF
TGTGCCGCAGGTAACTCCTACGAGCAGTACTTC
>-|TRBV5-1|-|TRBJ2-5
CASRHGHSQETQYF
TGCGCCAGCCGACATGGGCACTCCCAAGAGACCCAGTACTTC
>TRBD1|TRBV20-1|once|TRBJ2-1
CSAGQDAEQFF
TGCAGTGCTGGACAGGATGCTGAGCAGTTCTTC
>TRBD1|TRBV5-4|-|TRBJ2-6
CASSLPGTGRSGANVLTF
TGTGCCAGCAGCCTACCCGGGACAGGTCGCTCTGGGGCCAACGTCCTGACTTTC
>TRBD1|TRBV7-9|-|TRBJ1-2
CASSLGRDRGFYGYTF
TGTGCCAGCAGCTTAGGCCGGGACAGGGGGTTCTATGGCTACACCTTC
>TRBD1|TRBV6-5|-|TRBJ2-7
CASSTLGQGYEQYF
TGTGCCAGCAGTACCCTCGGACAGGGTTACGAGCAGTACTTC
>-|TRBV4-1|-|TRBJ1-3
CASSQETSRAGNTIYF
TGCGCCAGCAGCCAAGAGACAAGCAGGGCTGGAAACACCATATATTTT
>TRBD1|TRBV11-3|-|TRBJ2-1
CASRRDRAYNEQFF
TGTGCCAGCAGGCGGGACAGGGCTTACAATGAGCAGTTCTTC
>TRBD2|TRBV13|-|TRBJ2-1
CASSSPGLAYGEQFF
TGTGCCAGCAGCTCACCGGGACTAGCGTATGGTGAGCAGTTCTTC
>-|TRBV5-1|-|TRBJ1-5
CASSLTPLLAQPQHF
TGCGCCAGCAGCTTGACCCCCCTGTTAGCTCAGCCCCAGCATTTT
>-|TRBV19|few|TRBJ2-7
CASSIDRGREQYF
TGTGCCAGTAGTATAGATCGGGGGAGAGAGCAGTACTTC
>TRBD2|TRBV7-9|-|TRBJ2-1
CASSINPGLAGKNEQFF
TGTGCCAGCAGCATCAACCCTGGACTAGCGGGAAAAAATGAGCAGTTCTTC
>-|TRBV7-8|-|TRBJ2-1
CASSLDRYEQFF
TGTGCCAGCAGCTTAGACAGGTATGAGCAGTTCTTC
>-|TRBV6-6|once|TRBJ1-5
CASGDWQGSNQPQHF
TGTGCCAGCGGTGATTGGCAGGGTAGCAATCAGCCCCAGCATTTT
>-|TRBV4-2|-|TRBJ1-3
CASSQVSQQGGGNTIYF
TGTGCCAGCAGCCAAGTCTCTCAACAGGGCGGAGGAAACACCATATATTTT
>TRBD1|TRBV9|-|TRBJ2-5
CASSVLGTGRGETQYF
TGTGCCAGCAGCGTGCTGGGGACAGGGAGAGGGGAGACCCAGTACTTC
>TRBD2|TRBV7-8|-|TRBJ2-1
CASSFNAFRASGGHNEQFF
TGTGCCAGCAGCTTTAACGCCTTTCGGGCTAGCGGGGGGCACAATGAGCAGTTCTTC
>-|TRBV28|-|TRBJ2-7
CASGDGREQYF
TGTGCCAGCGGTGACGGCCGGGAGCAGTACTTC
>TRBD2|TRBV7-2|-|TRBJ2-1
CASSPRSGRFTEQFF
TGTGCCAGCAGCCCACGGAGCGGGAGGTTCACTGAGCAGTTCTTC
>TRBD1|TRBV19|-|TRBJ2-5
CASSIVYRGYAQETQYF
TGTGCCAGTAGTATAGTTTACAGGGGGTATGCCCAAGAGACCCAGTACTTC
>-|TRBV25-1|-|TRBJ2-7
CASSENGGAYEQYF
TGTGCCAGCAGTGAAAACGGGGGAGCCTACGAGCAGTACTTC
>-|TRBV12-3/TRBV12-4|-|TRBJ1-1
CASSSTGSPRAFF
TGTGCCAGCAGTTCCACGGGTTCCCCTCGAGCTTTCTTT
>TRBD1|TRBV13|-|TRBJ1-6
CASSRRTGYNSPLHF
TGTGCCAGCAGCCGCCGGACAGGTTATAATTCACCCCTCCACTTT
>-|TRBV2|-|TRBJ2-1
CASSERRLINNEQFF
TGTGCCAGCAGTGAACGTAGATTGATCAACAATGAGCAGTTCTTC
>TRBD2|TRBV11-3|-|TRBJ2-1
CASSLGDYTNEQFF
TGTGCCAGCAGCTTAGGGGACTATACCAATGAGCAGTTCTTC
>-|TRBV6-2/TRBV6-3|-|TRBJ2-1
CASSSESSYNEQFF
TGTGCCAGCAGCTCGGAGAGCTCCTACAATGAGCAGTTCTTC
>-|TRBV24-1|-|TRBJ2-3
CATSDSVSTDTQYF
TGTGCCACCAGTGATTCAGTTAGCACAGATACGCAGTATTTT
>TRBD1|TRBV2|once|TRBJ2-7
CASSRKDRASYEQYF
TGTGCCAGCAGTCGGAAGGACAGGGCTTCCTACGAGCAGTACTTC
>-|TRBV12-3/TRBV12-4|-|TRBJ2-1
CASSISWTNEQFF
TGTGCCAGCAGTATCTCCTGGACAAATGAGCAGTTCTTC
>-|TRBV30|-|TRBJ1-2
CAWSKGTPGGYTF
TGTGCCTGGAGTAAAGGGACGCCCGGAGGCTACACCTTC
>-|TRBV4-1|few|TRBJ1-6
CASKSLHGRVNSPLHF
TGCGCCAGCAAGTCCCTACATGGTAGGGTAAATTCACCCCTCCACTTT
>-|TRBV6-5|-|TRBJ1-1
CASSYYAGGNTEAFF
TGTGCCAGCAGTTACTACGCGGGGGGGAACACTGAAGCTTTCTTT
>-|TRBV13|-|TRBJ2-5
CASSFRGGQETQYF
TGTGCCAGCAGCTTTAGGGGGGGCCAAGAGACCCAGTACTTC
>-|TRBV3-1/TRBV3-2|-|TRBJ1-2
CASSQESGSGYTF
TGTGCCAGCAGCCAAGAGTCGGGGAGTGGCTACACCTTC
>-|TRBV3-1/TRBV3-2|-|TRBJ1-2
CASSQDGGGYGYTF
TGTGCCAGCAGCCAAGATGGGGGCGGCTATGGCTACACCTTC
>TRBD2|TRBV27|-|TRBJ2-3
CASSPSGRADHTQYF
TGTGCCAGCAGTCCTAGCGGGAGGGCCGATCATACGCAGTATTTT
>-|TRBV6-5|-|TRBJ2-1
CASSRASGINEQFF
TGTGCCAGCAGTCGAGCCTCCGGCATCAATGAGCAGTTCTTC
>-|TRBV2|-|TRBJ1-1
CASSRNTEAFF
TGTGCCAGCAGTCGGAACACTGAAGCTTTCTTT
>TRBD1|TRBV7-9|-|TRBJ1-1
CASSSRDRLWTEAFF
TGTGCCAGCAGCTCCCGGGACAGGTTGTGGACTGAAGCTTTCTTT
>TRBD1|TRBV7-9|-|TRBJ2-6
CASPGGSGANVLTF
TGTGCCAGCCCAGGGGGATCTGGGGCCAACGTCCTGACTTTC
>-|TRBV5-6|-|TRBJ2-3
CASSFWAANTDTQYF
TGTGCCAGCAGCTTCTGGGCAGCAAACACAGATACGCAGTATTTT
>TRBD2|TRBV4-1|-|TRBJ2-5
CASSQDRTFMGGRAVETQYF
TGCGCCAGCAGCCAAGATCGTACGTTTATGGGCGGGAGGGCCGTGGAGACCCAGTACTTC
>-|TRBV7-3|once|TRBJ2-1
CASSLTANEQFF
TGTGCCAGCAGCTTAACGGCCAATGAGCAGTTCTTC